This T cell receptor beta chain came from a study of blood T cell repertoires in COVID-19. Study-wide context: From T cells, B-cell-depleted T cells, or PBMCs came the material, which was cDNA or gDNA.

Per the original methods: From reference gene primer amplification, estimates of nucleated cell counts were derived. Assay: immunoSEQ multiplex PCR; the TCRdb copy retains only in-frame clones and omits some. V, J and clone size were drawn from that table, and D and trimming were deduced from the DNA. The profile shows tens of thousands of clones, 75% to 90% of them singletons. Germline assignment: CDR1 SGHDT and CDR2 YYEEEE. J gave up 2 bases and V 4 bases, and 4 bases lay outside the gene matches. The CDR3 has 16 amino acids. This clone was seen repeatedly, ten times or more. V usage is TRBV5-6 and J usage is TRBJ1-4; 11 bases fit TRBD1. The sample was peripheral blood. The TCR sequence derives from a man at least 80 years old with active or convalescent COVID-19. The CDR3 DNA sequence: TGTGCCAGCAGCCAGGACAGGGGGCGGACTAATGAAAAACTGTTTTTT. Amino acid sequence: CASSQDRGRTNEKLFF.